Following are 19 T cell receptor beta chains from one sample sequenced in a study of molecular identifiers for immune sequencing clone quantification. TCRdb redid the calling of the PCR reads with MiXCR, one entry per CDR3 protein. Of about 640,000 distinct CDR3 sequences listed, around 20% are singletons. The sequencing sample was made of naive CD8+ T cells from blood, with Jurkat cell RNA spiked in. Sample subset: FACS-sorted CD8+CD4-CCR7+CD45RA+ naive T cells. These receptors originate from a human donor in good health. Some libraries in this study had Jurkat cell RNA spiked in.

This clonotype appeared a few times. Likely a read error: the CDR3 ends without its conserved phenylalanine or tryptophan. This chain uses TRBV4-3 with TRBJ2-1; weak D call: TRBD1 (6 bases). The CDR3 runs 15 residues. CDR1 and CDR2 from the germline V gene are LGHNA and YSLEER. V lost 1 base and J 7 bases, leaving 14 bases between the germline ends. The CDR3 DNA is TGCGCCAGCAGCCAAGGGACAGTGGGATGGAATGAGCAGTTCCTC. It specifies CASSQGTVGWNEQFL.

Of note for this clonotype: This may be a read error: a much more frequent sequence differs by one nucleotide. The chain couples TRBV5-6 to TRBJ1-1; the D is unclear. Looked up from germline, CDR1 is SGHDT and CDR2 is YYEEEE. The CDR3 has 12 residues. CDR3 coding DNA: TGTGCCAGCACTTATGGAGCCCTTGAAACTTTCTTT. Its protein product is CASTYGALETFF.

CDR3 coding DNA: TGTGCCAGCAGCTTAGGACGGGTCAACGAGCAGTACTTC. Amino acids: CASSLGRVNEQYF. V usage is TRBV7-9 and J usage is TRBJ2-7; no clear D. The CDR3 has 13 residues. Germline V gene lookup returns CDR1 SEHNR and CDR2 FQNEAQ (reference sequence). The V end was cut by 1 base, the J end by 5 bases, with 9 bases between.

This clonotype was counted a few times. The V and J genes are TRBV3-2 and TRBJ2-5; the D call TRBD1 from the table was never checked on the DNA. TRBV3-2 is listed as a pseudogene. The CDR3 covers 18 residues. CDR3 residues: CASSQEGQHRQDGETQYF. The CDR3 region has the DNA TGTGCCAGCAGCCAAGAAGGACAGCATCGGCAAGACGGAGAGACCCAGTACTTC.

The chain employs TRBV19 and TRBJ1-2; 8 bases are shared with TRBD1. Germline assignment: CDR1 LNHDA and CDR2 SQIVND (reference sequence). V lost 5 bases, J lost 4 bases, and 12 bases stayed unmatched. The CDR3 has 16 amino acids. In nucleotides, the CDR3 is TGTGCCAGTAGTTCAGGGCGGCCCGGACAGGGCTATGGCTACACCTTC. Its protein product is CASSSGRPGQGYGYTF.

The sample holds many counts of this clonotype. CDR3 protein: CASSLVAGAGNEQYF. The CDR3 DNA reads TGTGCCAGCAGCTTAGTGGCGGGAGCTGGGAACGAGCAGTACTTC. The chain has TRBV7-9 and TRBJ2-7, with 7 bases fitting TRBD2. The CDR3 length is 15 residues. Germline V gene sequence: CDR1 SEHNR, CDR2 FQNEAQ (reference sequence). V gave up 1 base and J gave up 5 bases; unmatched junction bases: 8.

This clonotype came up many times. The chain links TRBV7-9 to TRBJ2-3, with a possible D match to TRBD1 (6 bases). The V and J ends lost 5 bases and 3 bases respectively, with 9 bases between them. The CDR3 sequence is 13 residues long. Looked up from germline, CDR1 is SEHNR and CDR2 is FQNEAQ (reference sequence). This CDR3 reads CASSKRGTDTQYF. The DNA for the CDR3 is TGTGCCAGCAGCAAGAGGGGGACAGATACGCAGTATTTT.

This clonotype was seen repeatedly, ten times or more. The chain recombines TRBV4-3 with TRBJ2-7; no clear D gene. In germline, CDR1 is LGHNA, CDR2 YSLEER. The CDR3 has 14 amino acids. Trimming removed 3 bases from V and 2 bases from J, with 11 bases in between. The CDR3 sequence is CASSQHPKAYEQYF. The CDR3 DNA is TGCGCCAGCAGCCAGCACCCCAAGGCCTACGAGCAGTACTTC.

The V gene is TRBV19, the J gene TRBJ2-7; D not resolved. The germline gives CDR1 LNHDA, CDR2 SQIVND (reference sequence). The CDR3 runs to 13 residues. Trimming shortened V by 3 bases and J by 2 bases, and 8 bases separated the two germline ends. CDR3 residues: CASSISITYEQYF. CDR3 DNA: TGTGCCAGTAGTATCTCTATTACCTACGAGCAGTACTTC. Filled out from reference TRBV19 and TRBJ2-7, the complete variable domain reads DGGITQSPKYLFRKEGQNVTLSCEQNLNHDAMYWYRQDPGQGLRLIYYSQIVNDFQKGDIAEGYSVSREKKESFPLTVTSAQKNPTAFYLCASSISITYEQYFGPGTRLTVT.

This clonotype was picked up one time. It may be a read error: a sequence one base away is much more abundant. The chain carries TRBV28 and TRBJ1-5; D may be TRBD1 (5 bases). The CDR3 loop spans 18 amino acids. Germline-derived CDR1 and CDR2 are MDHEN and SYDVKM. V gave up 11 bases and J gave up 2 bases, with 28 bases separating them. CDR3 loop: CACVGRDLSSLGNQPQHF. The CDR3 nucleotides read TGTGCCTGTGTGGGGCGGGACTTAAGTAGTTTGGGCAATCAGCCCCAGCATTTT. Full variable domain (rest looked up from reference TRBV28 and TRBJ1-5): DVKVTQSSRYLVKRTGEKVFLECVQDMDHENMFWYRQDPGLGLRLIYFSYDVKMKEKGDIPEGYSVSREKKERFSLILESASTNQTSMYLCACVGRDLSSLGNQPQHFGDGTRLSIL.

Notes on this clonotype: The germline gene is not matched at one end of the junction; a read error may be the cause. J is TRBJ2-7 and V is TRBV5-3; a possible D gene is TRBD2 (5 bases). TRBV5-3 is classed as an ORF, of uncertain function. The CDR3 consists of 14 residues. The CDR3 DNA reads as TGTGCCAGCAGCCCTTACGGGGATTACTACGAGCGGTACTTC. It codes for CASSPYGDYYERYF.

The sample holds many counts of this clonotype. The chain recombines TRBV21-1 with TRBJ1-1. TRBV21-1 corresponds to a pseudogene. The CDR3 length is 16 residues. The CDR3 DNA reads TGTGCCAGCACCCCTCCGGCAGGGCAAACGAACACTGAAGCTTTCTTT. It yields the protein CASTPPAGQTNTEAFF.

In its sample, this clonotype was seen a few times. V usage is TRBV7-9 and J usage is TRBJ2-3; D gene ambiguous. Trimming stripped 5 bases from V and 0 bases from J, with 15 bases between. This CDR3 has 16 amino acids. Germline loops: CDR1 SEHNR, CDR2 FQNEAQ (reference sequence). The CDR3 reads CASSPPPGASTDTQYF. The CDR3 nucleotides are TGTGCCAGCAGCCCTCCCCCAGGAGCCAGCACAGATACGCAGTATTTT.

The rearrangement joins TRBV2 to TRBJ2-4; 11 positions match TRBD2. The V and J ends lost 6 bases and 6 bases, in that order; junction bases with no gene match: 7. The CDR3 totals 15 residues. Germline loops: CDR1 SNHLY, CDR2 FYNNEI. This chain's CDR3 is CASRQLAGGVNIQYF. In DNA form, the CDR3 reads TGTGCCAGCAGACAGCTAGCGGGAGGAGTAAACATTCAGTACTTC.

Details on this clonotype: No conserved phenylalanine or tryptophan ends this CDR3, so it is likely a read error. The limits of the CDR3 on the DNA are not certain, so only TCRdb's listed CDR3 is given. The CDR3 protein is CASSYLTSGSNTGELFL. V usage is TRBV6-5 and J usage is TRBJ2-2; the table's D call, TRBD2, was not checked against the DNA. The CDR3 length equals 17 residues, ends included. The germline gives CDR1 MNHEY, CDR2 SVGAGI.

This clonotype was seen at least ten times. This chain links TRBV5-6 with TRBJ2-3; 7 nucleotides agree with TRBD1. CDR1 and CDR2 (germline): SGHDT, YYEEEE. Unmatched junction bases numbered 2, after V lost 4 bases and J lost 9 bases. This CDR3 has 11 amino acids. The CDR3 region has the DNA TGTGCCAGCAGCCTGGGACAGACGCAGTATTTT. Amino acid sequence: CASSLGQTQYF.

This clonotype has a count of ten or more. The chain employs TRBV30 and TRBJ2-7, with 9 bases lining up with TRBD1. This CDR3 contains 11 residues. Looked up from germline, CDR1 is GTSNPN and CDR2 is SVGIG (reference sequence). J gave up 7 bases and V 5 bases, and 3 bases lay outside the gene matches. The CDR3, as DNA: TGTGCCTGGGAAGGGACAGGGGAGCAGTACTTC. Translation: CAWEGTGEQYF.

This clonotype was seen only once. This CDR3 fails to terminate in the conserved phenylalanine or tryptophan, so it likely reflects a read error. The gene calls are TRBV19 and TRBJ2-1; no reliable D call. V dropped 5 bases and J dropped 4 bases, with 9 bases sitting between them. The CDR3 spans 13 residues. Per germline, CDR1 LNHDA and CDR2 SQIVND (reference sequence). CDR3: CASSVDGYNEQFY. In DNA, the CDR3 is TGTGCCAGTAGTGTGGACGGATACAATGAGCAGTTCTAC.

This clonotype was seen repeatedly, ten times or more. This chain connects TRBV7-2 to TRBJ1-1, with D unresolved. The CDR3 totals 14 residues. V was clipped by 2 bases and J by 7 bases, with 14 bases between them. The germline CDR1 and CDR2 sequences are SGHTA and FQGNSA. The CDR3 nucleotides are TGTGCCAGCAGCTTAATCACGGCGGGGTATGAAGCTTTCTTT. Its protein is CASSLITAGYEAFF.